This TCR beta chain stems from a study of T-cell memory formation after mild COVID-19. Overall study context: Clusters were largely donor specific.

Whole-study results and caveats: The study detected some responding clones in pre-infection memory, suggesting cross-reactive memory joined. Contracting CD4+ clones sat mainly in CM and EM; CD8+ in EMRA.

To note about this clonotype: The target antigen is unknown. A read error may produce the germline difference seen at one junction end.

Sample barcodes and UMIs were carried by the TCR alpha and TCR beta cDNA libraries that 5'RACE generated with constant-segment primers. TCRdb reprocessed the 5' RACE reads via MiXCR and lists one record per CDR3 protein. This repertoire shows 110,000 or so distinct CDR3 sequences, about a fifth found once; its top ten account for roughly 40%. The clonotype comes from a man younger than 30 who had mild COVID-19 (a few samples of this study predate the infection). Cell type and time point are not known. Material: PBMCs or a T cell subset sorted from them (not recorded which).

The CDR3, as DNA: TGTGCCAGCAGCCCCCCGGGACAGGGACTACCAACTAATGAAAAACTTTTTTTT. Its translation is CASSPPGQGLPTNEKLFF. The chain couples TRBV7-9 to TRBJ1-4, with 9 bases matching TRBD1. CDR1 SEHNR and CDR2 FQNEAQ come from the germline V gene (reference sequence). This CDR3 comprises 18 residues.